This T cell receptor (beta chain) was captured by sequencing in a study of blood T cell repertoires in COVID-19. At the level of the study: The cDNA or gDNA used as material had been derived from T cells, B-cell-depleted T cells, or PBMCs.

Trimming shortened V by 3 bases and J by 3 bases, and 20 bases separated the two germline ends. CDR3 length: 17 residues. The germline CDR1 and CDR2 sequences are MDHEN and SYDVKM. The assay was immunoSEQ multiplex PCR, and TCRdb's table has in-frame clones only and misses some. The table records about 46,000 clones, about 88% of them present only once. The chain has TRBV28 and TRBJ1-2; D is possibly TRBD1 (6 bases). Sequenced sample: PBMCs or T cells enriched from blood (not recorded which). The origin of this receptor is a woman in her 50s who had recovered from COVID-19. The CDR3 region has the DNA TGTGCCAGCAGTTTCTGGGGGCAGAAGAAAGATGACTATGGCTACACCTTC. It codes for CASSFWGQKKDDYGYTF.